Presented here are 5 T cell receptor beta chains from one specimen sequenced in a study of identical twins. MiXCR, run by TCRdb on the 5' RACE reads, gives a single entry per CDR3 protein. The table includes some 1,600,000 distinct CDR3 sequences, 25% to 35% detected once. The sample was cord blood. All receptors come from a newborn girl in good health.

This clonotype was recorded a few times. The CDR3 loop is CASSQGPTELNTEAFF. CDR3 nucleotides: TGCGCCAGCAGCCAAGGTCCGACAGAGCTGAACACTGAAGCTTTCTTT. The chain combines TRBV4-1 with TRBJ1-1, with D tentatively TRBD1 (5 bases). V lost 1 base to trimming and J lost 0 bases, with 12 bases between them. In germline, CDR1 is MGHRA, CDR2 YSYEKL. This CDR3 contains 16 residues.

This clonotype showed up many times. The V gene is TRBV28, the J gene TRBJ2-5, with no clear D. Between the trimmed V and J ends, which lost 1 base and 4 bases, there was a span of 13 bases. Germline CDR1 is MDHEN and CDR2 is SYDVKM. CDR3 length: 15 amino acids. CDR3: CASSLSGLRGETQYF. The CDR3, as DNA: TGTGCCAGCAGTTTATCAGGTCTGCGTGGAGAGACCCAGTACTTC.

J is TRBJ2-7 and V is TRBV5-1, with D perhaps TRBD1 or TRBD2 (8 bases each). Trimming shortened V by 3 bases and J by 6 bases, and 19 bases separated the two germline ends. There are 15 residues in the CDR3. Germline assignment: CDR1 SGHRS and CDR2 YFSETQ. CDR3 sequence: CASSSDRVRGGEQYF. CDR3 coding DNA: TGCGCCAGCAGCTCGGACAGGGTACGGGGGGGCGAGCAGTACTTC.

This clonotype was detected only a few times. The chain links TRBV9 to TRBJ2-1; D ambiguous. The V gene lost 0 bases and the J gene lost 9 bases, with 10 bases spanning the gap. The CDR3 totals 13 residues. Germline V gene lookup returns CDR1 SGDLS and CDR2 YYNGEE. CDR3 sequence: CASSVGGTSEQFF. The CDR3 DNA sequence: TGTGCCAGCAGCGTAGGCGGTACAAGTGAGCAGTTCTTC.

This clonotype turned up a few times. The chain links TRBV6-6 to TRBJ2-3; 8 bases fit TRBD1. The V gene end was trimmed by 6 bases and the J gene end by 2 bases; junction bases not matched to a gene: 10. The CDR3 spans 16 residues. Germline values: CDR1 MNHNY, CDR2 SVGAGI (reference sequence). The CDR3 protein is CASRPRQGRTTDTQYF. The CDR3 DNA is TGTGCCAGCAGGCCCCGACAGGGGAGAACCACAGATACGCAGTATTTT.